Listed below are T cell receptor beta chains from one sample, sequenced in a study of blood T cell repertoires in COVID-19. Sequencing was performed with immunoSEQ multiplex PCR; in TCRdb, only in-frame clones are kept and a portion is missing. The sample shows around 220,000 clones, about nine tenths of them seen only once. Material for sequencing was PBMCs or T cells enriched from blood (not recorded which). Receptors were obtained from a woman under 40 with acute COVID-19. CDR3s include the opening cysteine and the closing phenylalanine or tryptophan. D genes are given only for firm matches. Rows give clone size only sometimes, using once, few, many, or a class for an expanded clone.

few	TRBV11-2	15	TRBJ1-2	TRBD1	CASSSGQGKGYGYTF	TGTGCCAGCAGCTCGGGACAGGGGAAGGGCTATGGCTACACCTTC
once	TRBV27	17	TRBJ2-3	TRBD2	CASSVQTSGHSTDTQYF	TGTGCCAGCAGTGTACAAACTAGCGGCCATAGCACAGATACGCAGTATTTT
NA	TRBV7-9	16	TRBJ2-1	TRBD1	CASSRNRDRGDNEQFF	TGTGCCAGCAGCCGAAACCGGGACAGGGGTGACAATGAGCAGTTCTTC
NA	TRBV2	14	TRBJ1-1	TRBD1	CASRGQHMNTEAFF	TGTGCCAGCAGGGGACAGCACATGAACACTGAAGCTTTCTTT
NA	TRBV12-3/TRBV12-4	13	TRBJ1-2	NA	CASSPTGVYGYTF	TGTGCCAGCAGTCCGACAGGAGTCTATGGCTACACCTTC
NA	TRBV7-9	16	TRBJ2-2	TRBD1	CASRGTGAFITGELFF	TGTGCCAGCAGGGGGACAGGGGCGTTTATTACCGGGGAGCTGTTTTTT
NA	TRBV2	16	TRBJ2-3	NA	CASRRGGRLLADTQYF	TGTGCCTCTCGGAGGGGGGGGCGCCTTCTTGCAGATACGCAGTATTTT
NA	TRBV6-6	16	TRBJ1-2	TRBD1	CASRPGTGGPNGGYTF	TGTGCCAGCAGACCCGGGACAGGGGGCCCCAACGGCGGCTACACCTTC
NA	TRBV9	15	TRBJ2-3	TRBD1	CASSAMTGFTDTQYF	TGTGCCAGCAGCGCCATGACAGGGTTCACAGATACGCAGTATTTT
NA	TRBV7-8	14	TRBJ2-3	NA	CASSSREGTDTQYF	TGTGCCAGCAGCTCCAGGGAGGGCACAGATACGCAGTATTTT
once	TRBV7-2	16	TRBJ1-2	NA	CASSQPQLVPNYGYTF	TGTGCCAGCAGCCAACCACAGTTGGTGCCTAACTATGGCTACACCTTC
NA	TRBV28	12	TRBJ2-5	NA	CASSVGSGTQYF	TGTGCCAGCAGTGTGGGTTCGGGGACCCAGTACTTC
NA	TRBV6-2/TRBV6-3	15	TRBJ2-7	NA	CATSVWLSPSYEQYF	TGTGCCACCAGTGTTTGGCTCTCCCCCTCCTACGAGCAGTACTTC
NA	TRBV2	12	TRBJ2-7	NA	CASSWQSYEQYF	TGTGCCAGCAGTTGGCAATCCTACGAGCAGTACTTC
NA	TRBV5-4	15	TRBJ1-3	NA	CASSSSIRAGNTIYF	TGTGCCAGCAGCTCCAGTATTCGGGCTGGAAACACCATATATTTT
NA	TRBV7-3	18	TRBJ2-5	TRBD1	CASSPIAGQGGEQETQYF	TGTGCCAGCAGCCCGATCGCGGGACAGGGGGGAGAACAAGAGACCCAGTACTTC
NA	TRBV2	13	TRBJ1-1	NA	CASSVRMNTEAFF	TGTGCCAGCAGTGTGAGGATGAACACTGAAGCTTTCTTT
NA	TRBV2	15	TRBJ1-2	NA	CASSEGLGVGYGYTF	TGTGCCAGCAGTGAGGGCCTCGGGGTGGGGTATGGCTACACCTTC
NA	TRBV30	15	TRBJ1-5	NA	CAWSVPWGENQPQHF	TGTGCCTGGAGTGTACCGTGGGGAGAGAATCAGCCCCAGCATTTT
NA	TRBV7-3	16	TRBJ2-1	NA	CASSLTVRLPYPEQFF	TGTGCCAGCAGCTTAACGGTGCGACTCCCTTATCCTGAGCAGTTCTTC
NA	TRBV6-5	14	TRBJ1-2	NA	CASSYSRTEYGYTF	TGTGCCAGCAGTTACTCGAGAACAGAATATGGCTACACCTTC
NA	TRBV19	15	TRBJ1-5	TRBD1	CASSTSGGGNQPQHF	TGTGCCAGTAGCACCTCAGGGGGCGGGAATCAGCCCCAGCATTTT
NA	TRBV6-5	13	TRBJ1-6	NA	CASRRENNSPLHF	TGTGCCAGCCGACGGGAGAATAATTCACCCCTCCACTTT
NA	TRBV28	15	TRBJ2-7	TRBD2	CASSPTGTRYYEQYF	TGTGCCAGCAGTCCGACCGGGACTAGGTACTACGAGCAGTACTTC
NA	TRBV29-1	14	TRBJ2-1	NA	CSAVSPEAYNEQFF	TGCAGCGCGGTGAGCCCCGAGGCCTACAATGAGCAGTTCTTC
NA	TRBV21-1	15	TRBJ1-2	NA	CASRKEVSRFHGYTF	TGTGCCAGCCGAAAAGAGGTGAGCAGGTTTCATGGCTACACCTTC
NA	TRBV2	13	TRBJ1-2	NA	CASRASQGYGYTF	TGTGCCAGCAGAGCGTCCCAGGGCTATGGCTACACCTTC
NA	TRBV6-5	15	TRBJ2-7	NA	CASSYVGGPTREQYF	TGTGCCAGCAGTTACGTGGGGGGACCTACGAGGGAGCAGTACTTC